The subject of this entry is one T cell receptor (beta chain). This sample was included in a study of T-cell reconstitution after alpha-beta-depleted transplantation in children. Germline V gene lookup returns CDR1 SGHTA and CDR2 FQGNSA. Trimming took off 2 bases at V and 2 bases at J, with 11 bases between the two ends. The CDR3 is made up of 15 amino acids. Preparation of the TCRbeta library was carried out with unique molecular identifiers. One entry per CDR3 protein, called by TCRdb with MiXCR from the PCR reads. Altogether hundreds of thousands of distinct CDR3 sequences are present, roughly 24% being singletons, with the ten largest covering around an eighth.

The sample was PBMCs, mostly from graft donor cells, taken 360 days after TCRalphabeta/CD19-depleted stem cell transplant. The chain employs TRBV7-2 and TRBJ2-3; no definite D call. The sequence was obtained from a boy younger than two who had a stem cell transplant for acute myeloid leukemia, so the T cells may come from the graft donor. The CDR3 DNA is TGTGCCAGCAGCTTACAGGCGACCCCCACAGATACGCAGTATTTT. Protein sequence: CASSLQATPTDTQYF.